This T cell receptor (beta chain) was sequenced for a study of cytomegalovirus exposure and HLA in healthy donors. Both 60 Vbeta primers and 13 Jbeta primers went into the PCR. The method was immunoSEQ multiplex PCR; TCRdb's version includes in-frame clones alone and lacks a portion of them. The table has 150,000 or so clones, around three quarters seen once. Sequencing input: PBMCs. The sequence derives from a man aged 40-49 years in good health and CMV-seropositive.

Here the CDR3 reads CAWSGGGAGYTF. CDR3 in DNA: TGTGCCTGGAGTGGAGGGGGCGCGGGCTACACCTTC. This chain uses TRBV30 with TRBJ1-2; TRBD1 agrees at 7 bases. The CDR3 totals 12 residues. With 1 base clipped from V and 8 bases from J, the junction kept 4 bases outside the gene matches. Germline lookup yields CDR1 GTSNPN and CDR2 SVGIG (reference sequence).